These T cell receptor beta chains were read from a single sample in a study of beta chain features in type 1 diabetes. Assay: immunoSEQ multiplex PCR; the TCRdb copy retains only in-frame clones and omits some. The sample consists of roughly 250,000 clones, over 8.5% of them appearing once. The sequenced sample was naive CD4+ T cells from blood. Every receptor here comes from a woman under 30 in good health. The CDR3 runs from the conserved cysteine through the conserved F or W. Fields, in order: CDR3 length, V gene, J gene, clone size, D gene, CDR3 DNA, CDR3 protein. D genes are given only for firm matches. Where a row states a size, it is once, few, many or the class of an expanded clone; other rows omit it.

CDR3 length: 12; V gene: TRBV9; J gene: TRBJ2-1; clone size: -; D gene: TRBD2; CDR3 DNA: TGTGCCAGCAGCACTAGCGCCAATGAGCAGTTCTTC; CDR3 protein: CASSTSANEQFF
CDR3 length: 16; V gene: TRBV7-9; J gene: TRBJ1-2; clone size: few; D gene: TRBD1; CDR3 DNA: TGTGCCACCATACCGGGACAGGGTATCCAGGCCTATGGCTACACCTTC; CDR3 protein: CATIPGQGIQAYGYTF
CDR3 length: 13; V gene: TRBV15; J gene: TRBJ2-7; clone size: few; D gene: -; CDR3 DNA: TGTGCCACCAGCAGGCCGGGAGAAGACGAGCAGTACTTC; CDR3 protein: CATSRPGEDEQYF
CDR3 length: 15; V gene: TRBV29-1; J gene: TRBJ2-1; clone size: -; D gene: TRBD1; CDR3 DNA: TGCAGCGTTGAAGGGTCACAGGGGGCTGGGTATGAGCAGTTCTTC; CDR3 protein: CSVEGSQGAGYEQFF
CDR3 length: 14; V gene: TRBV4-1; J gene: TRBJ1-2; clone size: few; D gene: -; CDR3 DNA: TGCGCCAGCAGACAACAGGGAGGAAGGGATGGCTACACCTTC; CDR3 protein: CASRQQGGRDGYTF
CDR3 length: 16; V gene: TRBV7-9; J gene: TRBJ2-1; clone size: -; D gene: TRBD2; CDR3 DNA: TGTGCCAGCAACCAACAAGGGGCTAGCGGCTACAATGAGCAGTTCTTC; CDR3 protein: CASNQQGASGYNEQFF
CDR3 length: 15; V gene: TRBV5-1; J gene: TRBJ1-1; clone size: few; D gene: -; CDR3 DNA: TGCGCCAGCAGCTTGGAAGGGGTCCTGACCTCTGAAGCTTTCTTT; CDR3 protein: CASSLEGVLTSEAFF
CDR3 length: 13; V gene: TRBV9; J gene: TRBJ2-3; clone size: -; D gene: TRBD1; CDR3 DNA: TGTGCCAGCAGCAAACAGGGGGCAGATACGCAGTATTTT; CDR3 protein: CASSKQGADTQYF
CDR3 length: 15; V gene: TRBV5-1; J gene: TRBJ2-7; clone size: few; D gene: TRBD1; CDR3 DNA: TGCGCCAGCAGCTTCGGGGACAGGGACGACTACGAGCAGTACTTC; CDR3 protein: CASSFGDRDDYEQYF
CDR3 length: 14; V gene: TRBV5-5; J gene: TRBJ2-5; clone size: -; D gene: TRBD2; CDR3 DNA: TGTGCCAGCAGCATGACTAGCGGGTCAGAGACCCAGTACTTC; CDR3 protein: CASSMTSGSETQYF
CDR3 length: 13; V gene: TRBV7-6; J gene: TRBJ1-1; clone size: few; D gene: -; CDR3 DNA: TGTGCCAGCAGCCCCTCCGGGAACACTGAAGCTTTCTTT; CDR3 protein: CASSPSGNTEAFF
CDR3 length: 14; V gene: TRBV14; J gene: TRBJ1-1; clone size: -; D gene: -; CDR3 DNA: TGTGCCAGCAGCCTACAGGGTGTAATGACTGAAGCTTTCTTT; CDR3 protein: CASSLQGVMTEAFF
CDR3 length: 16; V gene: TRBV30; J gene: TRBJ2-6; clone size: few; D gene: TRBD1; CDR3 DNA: TGTGCCTGCCTCGGGGACAGATTATCTGGGGCCAACGTCCTGACTTTC; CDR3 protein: CACLGDRLSGANVLTF
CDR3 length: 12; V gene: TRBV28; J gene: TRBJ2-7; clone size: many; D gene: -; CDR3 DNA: TGTGCCAGCAGCGCGGCCCCCTACGAGCAGTACTTC; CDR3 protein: CASSAAPYEQYF
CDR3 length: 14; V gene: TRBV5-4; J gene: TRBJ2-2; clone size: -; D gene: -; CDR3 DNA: TGTGCCAGCAGCATTGCCAGGAACACCGGGGAGCTGTTTTTT; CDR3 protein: CASSIARNTGELFF
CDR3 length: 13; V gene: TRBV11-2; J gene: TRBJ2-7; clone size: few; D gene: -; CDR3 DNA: TGTGCCAGCAGCTTAGCGGGAGCTGGCGAGCAGTACTTC; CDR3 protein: CASSLAGAGEQYF
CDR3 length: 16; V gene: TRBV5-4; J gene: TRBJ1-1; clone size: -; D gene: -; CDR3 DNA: TGTGCCAGCAGCCCGCGAGGTGGGGCGGAGGGCACTGAAGCTTTCTTT; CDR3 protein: CASSPRGGAEGTEAFF
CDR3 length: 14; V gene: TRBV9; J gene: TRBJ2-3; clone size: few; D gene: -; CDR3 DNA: TGTGCCAGCAGCGTAGAAGGAGGGGCCGATACGCAGTATTTT; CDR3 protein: CASSVEGGADTQYF
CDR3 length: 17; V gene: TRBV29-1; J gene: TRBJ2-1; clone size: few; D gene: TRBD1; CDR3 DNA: TGCAGCGTTGAAGGGACAGGGTTCTCAAGCTCCTACAATGAGCAGTTCTTC; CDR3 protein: CSVEGTGFSSSYNEQFF
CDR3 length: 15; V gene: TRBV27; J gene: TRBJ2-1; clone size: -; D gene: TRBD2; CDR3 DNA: TGTGCCAGCAGTCCCCCCTCGGGGGGTTACAATGAGCAGTTCTTC; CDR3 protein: CASSPPSGGYNEQFF
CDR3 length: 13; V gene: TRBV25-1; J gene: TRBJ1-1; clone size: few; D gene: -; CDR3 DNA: TGTGCCAGCACCACAGGGCCGAACACTGAAGCTTTCTTT; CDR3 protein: CASTTGPNTEAFF
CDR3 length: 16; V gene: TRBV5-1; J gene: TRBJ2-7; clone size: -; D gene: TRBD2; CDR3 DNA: TGCGCCAGCAGCTCAGGACTAGCGCCTAGCTCCTACGAGCAGTACTTC; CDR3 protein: CASSSGLAPSSYEQYF
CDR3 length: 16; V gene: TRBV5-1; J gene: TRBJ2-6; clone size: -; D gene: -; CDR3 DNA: TGCGCCAGCAGCCGAACCTCAGGGACTGGGGCCAACGTCCTGACTTTC; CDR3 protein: CASSRTSGTGANVLTF
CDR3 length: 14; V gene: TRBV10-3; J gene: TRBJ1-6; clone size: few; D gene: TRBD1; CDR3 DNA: TGTGCCATCAGAGGTATAGACAGGGGCTCACCCCTCCACTTT; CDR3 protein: CAIRGIDRGSPLHF
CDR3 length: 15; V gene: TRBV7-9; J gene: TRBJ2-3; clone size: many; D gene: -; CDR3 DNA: TGTGCCAGCAGCTTACCAGGACTGGCGGAGAATACGCAGTATTTT; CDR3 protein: CASSLPGLAENTQYF
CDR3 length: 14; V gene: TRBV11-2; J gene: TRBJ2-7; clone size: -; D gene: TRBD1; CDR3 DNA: TGTGCCAGCAGCTCCTGGGACAGTTCCTACGAGCAGTACTTC; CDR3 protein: CASSSWDSSYEQYF